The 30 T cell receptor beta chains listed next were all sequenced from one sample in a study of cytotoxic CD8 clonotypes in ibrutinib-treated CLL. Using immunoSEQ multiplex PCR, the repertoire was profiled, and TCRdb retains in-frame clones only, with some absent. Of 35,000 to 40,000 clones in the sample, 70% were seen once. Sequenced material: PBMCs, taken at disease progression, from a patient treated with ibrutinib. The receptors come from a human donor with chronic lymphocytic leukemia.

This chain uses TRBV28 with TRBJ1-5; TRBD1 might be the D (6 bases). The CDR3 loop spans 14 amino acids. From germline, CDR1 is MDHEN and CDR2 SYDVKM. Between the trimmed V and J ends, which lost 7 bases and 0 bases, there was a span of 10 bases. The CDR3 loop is CASMDSTSNQPQHF. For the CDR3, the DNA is TGTGCCAGCATGGACAGCACTAGCAATCAGCCCCAGCATTTT.

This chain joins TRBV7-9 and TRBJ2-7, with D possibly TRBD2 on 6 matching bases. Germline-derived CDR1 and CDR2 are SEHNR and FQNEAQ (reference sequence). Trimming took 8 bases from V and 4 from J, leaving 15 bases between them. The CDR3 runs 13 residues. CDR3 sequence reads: CASRGGGVYEQYF. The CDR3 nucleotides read TGTGCCAGCCGGGGAGGAGGGGTATACGAGCAGTACTTC.

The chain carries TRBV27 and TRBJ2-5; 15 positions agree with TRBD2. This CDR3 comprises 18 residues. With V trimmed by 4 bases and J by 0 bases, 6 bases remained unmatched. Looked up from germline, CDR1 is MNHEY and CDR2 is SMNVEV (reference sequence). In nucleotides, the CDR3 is TGTGCCAGCAGTTCTCCGGGACTAGCGGGGGGCTACCAAGAGACCCAGTACTTC. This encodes CASSSPGLAGGYQETQYF.

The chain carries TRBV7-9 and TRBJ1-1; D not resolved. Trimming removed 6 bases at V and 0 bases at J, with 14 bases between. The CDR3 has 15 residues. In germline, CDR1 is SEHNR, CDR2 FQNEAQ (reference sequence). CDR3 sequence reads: CASSQRSALNTEAFF. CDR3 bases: TGTGCCAGCAGTCAACGGTCAGCCTTGAACACTGAAGCTTTCTTT. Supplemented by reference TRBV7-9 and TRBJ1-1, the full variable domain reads DTGVSQNPRHKITKRGQNVTFRCDPISEHNRLYWYRQTLGQGPEFLTYFQNEAQLEKSRLLSDRFSAERPKGSFSTLEIQRTEQGDSAMYLCASSQRSALNTEAFFGQGTRLTVV.

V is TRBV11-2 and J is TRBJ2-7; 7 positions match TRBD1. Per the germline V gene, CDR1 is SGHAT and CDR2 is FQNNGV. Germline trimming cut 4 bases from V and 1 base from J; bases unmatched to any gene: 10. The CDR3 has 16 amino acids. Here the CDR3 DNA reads TGTGCCAGCAGCTGGCAAACAGGGGCCAAATCCTACGAGCAGTACTTC. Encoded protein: CASSWQTGAKSYEQYF.

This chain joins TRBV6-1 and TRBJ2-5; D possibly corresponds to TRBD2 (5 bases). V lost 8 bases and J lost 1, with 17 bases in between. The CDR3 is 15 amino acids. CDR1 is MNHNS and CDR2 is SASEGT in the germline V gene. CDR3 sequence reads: CASPPRATLQETQYF. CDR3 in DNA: TGTGCCAGCCCCCCGCGGGCTACTCTCCAAGAGACCCAGTACTTC.

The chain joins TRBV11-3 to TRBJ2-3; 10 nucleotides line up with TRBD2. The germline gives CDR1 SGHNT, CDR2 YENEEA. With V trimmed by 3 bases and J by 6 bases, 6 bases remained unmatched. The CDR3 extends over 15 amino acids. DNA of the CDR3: TGTGCCAGCAGCTTTCAAGCGGGAGGGGTGGATACGCAGTATTTT. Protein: CASSFQAGGVDTQYF.

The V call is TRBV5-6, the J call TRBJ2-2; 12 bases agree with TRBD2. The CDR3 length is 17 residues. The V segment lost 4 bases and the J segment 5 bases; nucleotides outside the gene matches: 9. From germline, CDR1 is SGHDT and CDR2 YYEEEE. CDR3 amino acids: CASSPPPGLAGTGELFF. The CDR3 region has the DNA TGTGCCAGCAGCCCACCCCCGGGACTAGCGGGTACCGGGGAGCTGTTTTTT.

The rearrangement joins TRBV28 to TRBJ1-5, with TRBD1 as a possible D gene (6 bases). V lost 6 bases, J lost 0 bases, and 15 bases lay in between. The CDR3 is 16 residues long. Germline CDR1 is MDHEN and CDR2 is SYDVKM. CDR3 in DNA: TGTGCCAGCAGAACCGGGACACCGAATAGCAATCAGCCCCAGCATTTT. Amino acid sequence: CASRTGTPNSNQPQHF.

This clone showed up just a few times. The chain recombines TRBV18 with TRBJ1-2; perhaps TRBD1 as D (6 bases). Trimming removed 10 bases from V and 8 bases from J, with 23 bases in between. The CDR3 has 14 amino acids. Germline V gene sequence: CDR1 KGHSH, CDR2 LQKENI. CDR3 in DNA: TGTGCCACCGCTAGGCAGGGGCGGCCGGGCGGCTACACCTTC. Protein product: CATARQGRPGGYTF.

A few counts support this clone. CDR3 DNA sequence: TGTGCCAGTAGTAGGTCAGCTAATGAAAAACTGTTTTTT. It encodes CASSRSANEKLFF. The chain uses TRBV19 and TRBJ1-4; D remains unclear. CDR1 is LNHDA, CDR2 SQIVND, per germline (reference sequence). There are 13 residues in the CDR3. With 4 bases removed from V and 3 bases from J, the gap between germline ends came to 6 bases.

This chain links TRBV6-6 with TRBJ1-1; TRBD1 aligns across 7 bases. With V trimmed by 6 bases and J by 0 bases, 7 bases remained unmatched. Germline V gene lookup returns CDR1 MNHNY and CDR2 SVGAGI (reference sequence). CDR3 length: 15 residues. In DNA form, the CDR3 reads TGTGCCAGCAGCTACGAGGGGGCACTGAACACTGAAGCTTTCTTT. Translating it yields CASSYEGALNTEAFF.

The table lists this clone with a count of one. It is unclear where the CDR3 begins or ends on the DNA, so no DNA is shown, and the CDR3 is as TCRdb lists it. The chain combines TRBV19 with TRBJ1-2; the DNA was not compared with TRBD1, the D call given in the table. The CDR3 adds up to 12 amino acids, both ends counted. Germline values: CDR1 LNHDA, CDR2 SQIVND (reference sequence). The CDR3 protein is CASSWGQGSYSF.

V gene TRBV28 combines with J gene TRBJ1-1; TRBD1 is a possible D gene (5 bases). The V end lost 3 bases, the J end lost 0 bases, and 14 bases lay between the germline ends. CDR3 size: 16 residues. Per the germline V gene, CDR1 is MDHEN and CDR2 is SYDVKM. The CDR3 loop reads CASSFLQGLMNTEAFF. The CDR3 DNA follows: TGTGCCAGCAGTTTTTTGCAGGGCCTCATGAACACTGAAGCTTTCTTT.

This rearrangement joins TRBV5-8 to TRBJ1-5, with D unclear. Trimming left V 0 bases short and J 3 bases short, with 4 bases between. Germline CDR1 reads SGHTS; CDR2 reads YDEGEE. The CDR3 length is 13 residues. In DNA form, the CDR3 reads TGTGCCAGCAGCTTGGACGCCAATCAGCCCCAGCATTTT. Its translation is CASSLDANQPQHF.

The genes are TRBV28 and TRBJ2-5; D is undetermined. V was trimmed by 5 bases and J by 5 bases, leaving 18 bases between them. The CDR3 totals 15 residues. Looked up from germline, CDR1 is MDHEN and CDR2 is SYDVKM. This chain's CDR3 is CASSDRRWGWETQYF. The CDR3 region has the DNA TGTGCCAGCAGTGACCGTCGGTGGGGTTGGGAGACCCAGTACTTC.

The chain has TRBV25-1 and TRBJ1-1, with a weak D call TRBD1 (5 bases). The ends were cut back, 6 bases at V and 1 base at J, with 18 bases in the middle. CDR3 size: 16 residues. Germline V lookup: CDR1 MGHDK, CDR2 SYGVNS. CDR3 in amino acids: CASRGVRGPSNTEAFF. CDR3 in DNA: TGTGCCAGCAGGGGGGTACGGGGACCGTCGAACACTGAAGCTTTCTTT.

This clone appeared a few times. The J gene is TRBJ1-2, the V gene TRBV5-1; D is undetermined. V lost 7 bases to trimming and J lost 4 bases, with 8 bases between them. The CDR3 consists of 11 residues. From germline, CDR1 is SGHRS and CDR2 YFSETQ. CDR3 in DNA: TGCGCCAGCGGAGAGGGCTATGGCTACACCTTC. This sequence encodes CASGEGYGYTF.

CDR3 nucleotides: TGTGCCAGCAGCAGGATCTCGGATAACACTGAAGCTTTCTTT. Residues: CASSRISDNTEAFF. The V call is TRBV7-8, the J call TRBJ1-1; D is unresolved. From germline, CDR1 is SGHVS and CDR2 FQNEAQ. Trimming cost V 5 bases and J 2 bases, with 12 bases left between them. CDR3 length: 14 residues.

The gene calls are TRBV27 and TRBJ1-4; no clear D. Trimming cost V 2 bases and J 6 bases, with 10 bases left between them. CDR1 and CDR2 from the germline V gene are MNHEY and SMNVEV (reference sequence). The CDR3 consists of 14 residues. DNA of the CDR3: TGTGCCAGCAGTTTAGCGTCCGATTATGAAAAACTGTTTTTT. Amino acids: CASSLASDYEKLFF.

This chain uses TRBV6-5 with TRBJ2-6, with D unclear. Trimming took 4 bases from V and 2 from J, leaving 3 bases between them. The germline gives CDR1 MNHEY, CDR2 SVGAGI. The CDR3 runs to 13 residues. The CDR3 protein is CASSWPGANVLTF. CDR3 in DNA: TGTGCCAGCAGTTGGCCTGGGGCCAACGTCCTGACTTTC.

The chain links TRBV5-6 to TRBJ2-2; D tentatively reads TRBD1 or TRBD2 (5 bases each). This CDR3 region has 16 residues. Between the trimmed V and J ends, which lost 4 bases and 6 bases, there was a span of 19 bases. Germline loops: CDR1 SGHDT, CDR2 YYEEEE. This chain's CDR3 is CASSNGPRVRAGELFF. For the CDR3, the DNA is TGTGCCAGCAGCAACGGTCCCAGGGTGAGGGCCGGGGAGCTGTTTTTT.

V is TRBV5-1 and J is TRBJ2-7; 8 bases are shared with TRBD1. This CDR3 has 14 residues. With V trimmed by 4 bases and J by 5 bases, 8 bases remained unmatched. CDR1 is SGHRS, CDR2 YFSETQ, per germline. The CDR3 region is CASSRRVQGDEQYF. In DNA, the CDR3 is TGCGCCAGCAGCCGGCGTGTACAGGGGGACGAGCAGTACTTC.

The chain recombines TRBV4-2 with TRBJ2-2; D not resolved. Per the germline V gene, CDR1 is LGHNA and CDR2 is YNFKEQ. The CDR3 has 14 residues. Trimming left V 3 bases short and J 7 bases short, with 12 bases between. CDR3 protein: CASSQSDIGGELFF. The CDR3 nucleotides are TGTGCCAGCAGCCAGAGTGATATCGGCGGGGAGCTGTTTTTT.

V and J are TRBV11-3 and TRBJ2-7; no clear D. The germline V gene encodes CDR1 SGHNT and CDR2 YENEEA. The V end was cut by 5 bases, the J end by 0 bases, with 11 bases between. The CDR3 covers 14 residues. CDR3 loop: CASSPSVLSYEQYF. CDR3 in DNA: TGTGCCAGCAGCCCATCCGTCCTCTCCTACGAGCAGTACTTC.

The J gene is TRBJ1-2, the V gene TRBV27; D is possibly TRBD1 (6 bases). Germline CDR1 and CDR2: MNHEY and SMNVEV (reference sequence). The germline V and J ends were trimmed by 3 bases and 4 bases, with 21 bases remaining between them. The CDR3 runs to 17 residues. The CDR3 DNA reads TGTGCCAGCAGTTTGGGGACACCACGTCTTCGTGGCTATGGCTACACCTTC. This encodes CASSLGTPRLRGYGYTF.

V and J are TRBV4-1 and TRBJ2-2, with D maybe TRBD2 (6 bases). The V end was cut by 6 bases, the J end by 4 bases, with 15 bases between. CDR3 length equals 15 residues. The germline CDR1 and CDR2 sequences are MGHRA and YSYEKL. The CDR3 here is CASRITSSGTGELFF. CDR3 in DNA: TGCGCCAGCAGGATTACTAGCAGCGGCACCGGGGAGCTGTTTTTT.

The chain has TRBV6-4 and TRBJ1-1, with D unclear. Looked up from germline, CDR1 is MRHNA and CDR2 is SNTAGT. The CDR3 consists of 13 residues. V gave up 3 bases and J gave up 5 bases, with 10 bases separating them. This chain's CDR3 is CASSEGPETEAFF. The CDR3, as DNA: TGTGCCAGCAGTGAAGGACCCGAAACTGAAGCTTTCTTT.

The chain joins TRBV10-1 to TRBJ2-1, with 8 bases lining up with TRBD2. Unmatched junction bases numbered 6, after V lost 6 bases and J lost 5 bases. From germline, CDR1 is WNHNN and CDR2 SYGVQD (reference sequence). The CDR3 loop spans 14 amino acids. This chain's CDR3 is CASSRSGGNNEQFF. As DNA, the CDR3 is TGCGCCAGCAGCAGGAGCGGGGGAAACAATGAGCAGTTCTTC.

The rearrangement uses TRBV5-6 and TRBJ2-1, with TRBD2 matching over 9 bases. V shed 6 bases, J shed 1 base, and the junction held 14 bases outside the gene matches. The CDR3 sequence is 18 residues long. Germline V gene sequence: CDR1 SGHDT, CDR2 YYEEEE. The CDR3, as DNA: TGTGCCAGCACCCCGATTGCGGGGGGGCCACCATCCTACAATGAGCAGTTCTTC. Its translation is CASTPIAGGPPSYNEQFF.